This entry lists 25 T cell receptor beta chains sequenced from one sample in a study of shared clonotypes between healthy human individuals (dated by TCRdb to the early 2020s). Receptor amplification or capture employed the immunoSEQ multiplex PCR assay. TCRdb mirrors the immuneACCESS table, restricted to in-frame sequences. Some clones are absent from its copies; in checked studies, under half trace to an unresolved V gene, and the reason for the others is unknown. The sample records roughly 2.2 million clones, under 95% of which are singletons. Together, the top ten hold approximately 0.41% of the sample. Input material: naive CD4+ T cells from PBMCs. The cell subset or site label, as the study defines it: CD45RA+ positively selected. The receptors were sampled from a man in his late teens or twenties in good health. Some clones in this sample may be carry-over from other donors' samples.

The CDR3 is CASSYGQERTNVLTF. Here the CDR3 DNA reads TGTGCCAGCAGTTACGGTCAGGAACGCACCAACGTCCTGACTTTC. V gene TRBV6-5 combines with J gene TRBJ2-6; D remains ambiguous. This CDR3 contains 15 residues. The V gene lost 2 bases and the J gene lost 8 bases, with 13 bases spanning the gap. The germline gives CDR1 MNHEY, CDR2 SVGAGI.

The chain joins TRBV5-1 to TRBJ2-4; tentatively, D is TRBD2 (5 bases). CDR1 is SGHRS, CDR2 YFSETQ, per germline. With 0 bases removed from V and 2 bases from J, the gap between germline ends came to 12 bases. The CDR3 sequence is 16 residues long. The CDR3 is CASSLGVGSPKNIQYF. The CDR3 bases are TGCGCCAGCAGCTTGGGCGTGGGGAGTCCCAAAAACATTCAGTACTTC. Full variable domain (missing parts from reference TRBV5-1 and TRBJ2-4): KAGVTQTPRYLIKTRGQQVTLSCSPISGHRSVSWYQQTPGQGLQFLFEYFSETQRNKGNFPGRFSGRQFSNSRSEMNVSTLELGDSALYLCASSLGVGSPKNIQYFGAGTRLSVL.

This clone was observed a handful of times. This chain joins TRBV7-3 and TRBJ2-2, with a possible D match to TRBD2 (6 bases). V dropped 8 bases and J dropped 6 bases, with 25 bases sitting between them. The germline V gene encodes CDR1 SGHTA and CDR2 FQGTGA. This CDR3 contains 17 residues. CDR3 amino acids: CASSEVGGLISAGELFF. CDR3 DNA: TGTGCCAGCTCGGAGGTGGGAGGCCTAATAAGTGCCGGGGAGCTGTTTTTT.

The chain recombines TRBV5-1 with TRBJ1-1; the D gene is possibly TRBD1 (6 bases). The germline CDR1 and CDR2 sequences are SGHRS and YFSETQ. The CDR3 loop spans 14 amino acids. Between the trimmed V and J ends, which lost 0 bases and 3 bases, there was a span of 9 bases. CDR3 sequence (DNA): TGCGCCAGCAGCTTGGAACAGGGCTACACTGAAGCTTTCTTT. The encoded protein is CASSLEQGYTEAFF.

This clone was recorded only once. The V and J genes are TRBV19 and TRBJ2-5; D might be TRBD2 (7 bases). The CDR3 spans 17 residues. V dropped 1 base and J dropped 5 bases, with 20 bases sitting between them. Germline CDR1 LNHDA, CDR2 SQIVND (reference sequence). CDR3 DNA: TGTGCCAGTAGTATAGTTACTGGGGGGGGCAGGCTGGAGACCCAGTACTTC. Translated, it gives CASSIVTGGGRLETQYF.

This clone appeared a single time. The chain combines TRBV19 with TRBJ2-2; D gene uncertain. The CDR3 has 12 amino acids. V dropped 8 bases and J dropped 3 bases, with 7 bases sitting between them. Looked up from germline, CDR1 is LNHDA and CDR2 is SQIVND (reference sequence). DNA of the CDR3: TGTGCCAGTGGAAAAGACACCGGGGAGCTGTTTTTT. Protein: CASGKDTGELFF.

The rearrangement links TRBV6-5 to TRBJ2-7, with 8 bases lining up with TRBD1. The length of the CDR3 is 15 residues. With V trimmed by 2 bases and J by 5 bases, 8 bases remained unmatched. Germline V gene lookup returns CDR1 MNHEY and CDR2 SVGAGI. For the CDR3, the DNA is TGTGCCAGCAGTTACCAGGGGGCGACCGATGACGAGCAGTACTTC. This encodes CASSYQGATDDEQYF.

The V and J genes are TRBV29-1 and TRBJ1-1, with D perhaps matching TRBD1 (5 bases). The V gene lost 7 bases and the J gene lost 0 bases, with 12 bases spanning the gap. The CDR3 is 13 residues long. Germline loops: CDR1 SQVTM, CDR2 ANQGSEA. The CDR3 region is CSETGLMNTEAFF. The CDR3 region has the DNA TGCAGCGAGACGGGACTGATGAACACTGAAGCTTTCTTT.

This chain connects TRBV9 to TRBJ1-1; a possible D gene is TRBD1 (6 bases). The germline gives CDR1 SGDLS, CDR2 YYNGEE. The CDR3 consists of 13 residues. The ends were cut back, 4 bases at V and 6 bases at J, with 13 bases in the middle. The CDR3, as DNA: TGTGCCAGCAGCCCACGCGGGGGGCCTGAAGCTTTCTTT. It specifies CASSPRGGPEAFF.

The chain carries TRBV28 and TRBJ2-7, with TRBD1 as a possible D gene (5 bases). Per germline, CDR1 MDHEN and CDR2 SYDVKM. The CDR3 extends over 15 amino acids. V was cut by 2 bases and J by 5 bases, with 16 bases left in between. The CDR3 here is CASSLDLGETDEQYF. The CDR3 region has the DNA TGTGCCAGCAGTTTAGATCTGGGTGAGACAGACGAGCAGTACTTC.

This chain joins TRBV11-3 and TRBJ2-2; no clear D. CDR1 is SGHNT, CDR2 YENEEA, per germline. V was shortened by 3 bases and J by 1 base, with 6 bases between the two germline ends. The CDR3 contains 14 residues. CDR3 in DNA: TGTGCCAGCAGCTTGCGGCAGAACACCGGGGAGCTGTTTTTT. It yields the protein CASSLRQNTGELFF.

The CDR3 DNA is TGCGCCAGCAGCCCGGTAGCGTCTGGGGCCAACGTCCTGACTTTC. It yields the protein CASSPVASGANVLTF. V and J are TRBV5-1 and TRBJ2-6; D might be TRBD2 (5 bases). The germline CDR1 and CDR2 sequences are SGHRS and YFSETQ. Trimming stripped 4 bases from V and 1 base from J, with 9 bases between. The CDR3 contains 15 residues.

A note on this clone: The junction departs from the called germline gene at one end, perhaps through a read error. The J gene is TRBJ1-1, the V gene TRBV15; D ambiguous. Per germline, CDR1 LNHNV and CDR2 YYDKDF (reference sequence). The CDR3 spans 14 residues. Here the CDR3 reads CSTSINSGGTEAFF. The CDR3 nucleotides read TGTTCCACCAGCATCAATTCTGGAGGCACTGAAGCTTTCTTT.

Turning to this clone: Germline and junction disagree at one end, which may indicate a read error. This chain joins TRBV28 and TRBJ2-7; D ambiguous. The CDR3 has 10 residues. The germline gives CDR1 MDHEN, CDR2 SYDVKM. The CDR3 bases are TGTGCCATAGGTTCCTGCGAGCAGTACTTC. This encodes CAIGSCEQYF.

This clone appeared once. This chain joins TRBV5-6 and TRBJ2-3; tentatively, D is TRBD2 (6 bases). The CDR3 has 15 amino acids. V was shortened by 5 bases and J by 8 bases, with 21 bases between the two germline ends. The germline V gene has CDR1 SGHDT and CDR2 YYEEEE. The CDR3 loop is CASRTRGLGTGTQYF. The CDR3 region has the DNA TGTGCCAGCAGGACGAGGGGACTGGGGACGGGTACGCAGTATTTT.

V is TRBV28 and J is TRBJ1-2; 8 nucleotides line up with TRBD1. Germline V gene sequence: CDR1 MDHEN, CDR2 SYDVKM. The trim removed 6 bases at V and 8 bases at J, leaving 11 bases unmatched. The CDR3 consists of 14 residues. This chain's CDR3 is CASRAGGTVQGYTF. For the CDR3, the DNA is TGTGCCAGCAGGGCAGGGGGCACCGTCCAAGGCTACACCTTC.

This clone is a singleton in its sample. The chain has TRBV5-4 and TRBJ2-1; 10 bases fit TRBD2. The V gene's germline CDR1 is SGHNT and CDR2 YYREEE (reference sequence). The CDR3 runs to 17 residues. The junction had 7 bases not matched to a gene; V was cut back by 4 bases and J by 0 bases. In nucleotides, the CDR3 is TGTGCCAGCAGCCAGAGCCCTAGCGGGAGCTCCTACAATGAGCAGTTCTTC. This codes for CASSQSPSGSSYNEQFF. Full variable domain (outside the CDR3, taken from reference TRBV5-4 and TRBJ2-1): ETGVTQSPTHLIKTRGQQVTLRCSSQSGHNTVSWYQQALGQGPQFIFQYYREEENGRGNFPPRFSGLQFPNYSSELNVNALELDDSALYLCASSQSPSGSSYNEQFFGPGTRLTVL.

V and J are TRBV18 and TRBJ2-7; 8 nucleotides agree with TRBD1. Per germline, CDR1 KGHSH and CDR2 LQKENI. The CDR3 is made up of 14 amino acids. The ends lost 5 bases at V and 8 bases at J; junction bases unmatched: 11. The CDR3 loop is CASSKGQGEGKQYF. CDR3 nucleotides: TGTGCCAGCTCAAAAGGACAGGGTGAAGGGAAGCAGTACTTC.

V usage is TRBV20-1 and J usage is TRBJ1-2, with TRBD1 as a possible D gene (6 bases). The CDR3 contains 11 residues. The V gene's germline CDR1 is DFQATT and CDR2 SNEGSKA (reference sequence). V was clipped by 5 bases and J by 6 bases, with 10 bases between them. CDR3 in DNA: TGCAGTGCTGTGGACAGAAATGGCTACACCTTC. The encoded protein is CSAVDRNGYTF.

The chain joins TRBV13 to TRBJ1-4, with D unclear. From germline, CDR1 is PRHDT and CDR2 FYEKMQ (reference sequence). The CDR3 is made up of 13 amino acids. The V gene lost 3 bases and the J gene lost 3 bases, with 5 bases spanning the gap. In nucleotides, the CDR3 is TGTGCCAGCAGCTTGGGATCTAATGAAAAACTGTTTTTT. Its protein product is CASSLGSNEKLFF.

This rearrangement joins TRBV19 to TRBJ1-1; tentative D call: TRBD1 (6 bases). The CDR3 has 14 residues. Germline V gives CDR1 LNHDA, CDR2 SQIVND (reference sequence). The V end lost 0 bases, the J end lost 5 bases, and 10 bases lay between the germline ends. The chain's CDR3 is CASSIEGRGTEAFF. The CDR3 coding sequence is TGTGCCAGTAGTATAGAGGGCAGGGGAACTGAAGCTTTCTTT.

V and J are TRBV7-9 and TRBJ2-1, with a tentative D call TRBD2 (5 bases). The CDR3 has 14 amino acids. CDR1 and CDR2 (germline): SEHNR, FQNEAQ (reference sequence). Trimming removed 5 bases from V and 2 bases from J, with 10 bases in between. CDR3 DNA sequence: TGTGCCAGCAGCCTTGGGGAGCCCTACAATGAGCAGTTCTTC. Translating gives CASSLGEPYNEQFF.

This chain joins TRBV5-6 and TRBJ2-1; D gene uncertain. The V gene lost 4 bases and the J gene lost 9 bases, with 17 bases spanning the gap. There are 14 residues in the CDR3. Looked up from germline, CDR1 is SGHDT and CDR2 is YYEEEE. CDR3 in amino acids: CASSLYDPTGEQFF. In DNA, the CDR3 is TGTGCCAGCAGCCTCTACGACCCAACCGGTGAGCAGTTCTTC.

V is TRBV15 and J is TRBJ2-2; D possibly corresponds to TRBD2 (6 bases). Trimming pared 5 bases from V and 1 base from J, leaving 8 bases between. The V gene's germline CDR1 is LNHNV and CDR2 YYDKDF (reference sequence). The CDR3 length is 14 residues. The CDR3 DNA reads as TGTGCCACCAGCCGGAGGGGGAACACCGGGGAGCTGTTTTTT. It specifies CATSRRGNTGELFF.

The V gene is TRBV27, the J gene TRBJ2-7, with a tentative D call TRBD1 (5 bases). Germline assignment: CDR1 MNHEY and CDR2 SMNVEV (reference sequence). V was trimmed by 0 bases and J by 2 bases, leaving 11 bases between them. The length of the CDR3 is 15 residues. CDR3 protein: CASSLSGQGTYEQYF. As DNA, the CDR3 is TGTGCCAGCAGTTTATCGGGCCAGGGCACCTACGAGCAGTACTTC.